A single sample is the source of the 18 T cell receptor beta chains below, sequenced in a study of cytomegalovirus exposure and HLA in healthy donors. Vbeta (60) and Jbeta (13) primers were used in the PCR. Repertoires were generated with immunoSEQ multiplex PCR, while TCRdb's copy carries only in-frame clones and drops some. Among 110,000 or so clones listed, around 70% were seen once. Sequencing was carried out using PBMCs. The source of these receptors is a woman in her 70s in good health and CMV-seropositive.

The genes are TRBV11-2 and TRBJ2-3; TRBD2 is a possible D gene (6 bases). The V end lost 8 bases, the J end lost 5 bases, and 29 bases lay between the germline ends. The CDR3 length is 18 residues. In germline, CDR1 is SGHAT, CDR2 FQNNGV. CDR3 in DNA: TGTGCCAGCGCCGGCGGGCTCCAGAATTGGAGGGTCGTAGATACGCAGTATTTT. Its protein is CASAGGLQNWRVVDTQYF.

The chain joins TRBV30 to TRBJ1-3; D ambiguous. V lost 4 bases and J lost 4, with 11 bases in between. Germline CDR1 GTSNPN, CDR2 SVGIG (reference sequence). CDR3 length equals 13 residues. The CDR3 coding sequence is TGTGCCTGGAAGGAGCGAATCGGAAACACCATATATTTT. Protein product: CAWKERIGNTIYF.

The chain combines TRBV7-9 with TRBJ1-5; 11 nucleotides line up with TRBD1. There are 18 residues in the CDR3. J gave up 2 bases and V 4 bases, and 10 bases lay outside the gene matches. Looked up from germline, CDR1 is SEHNR and CDR2 is FQNEAQ (reference sequence). Here the CDR3 reads CASSSLRTGGMGNQPQHF. CDR3 nucleotides: TGTGCCAGCAGCTCGCTCCGGACAGGGGGCATGGGCAATCAGCCCCAGCATTTT.

This chain joins TRBV5-8 and TRBJ1-2; D uncertain. There are 14 residues in the CDR3. V lost 1 base to trimming and J lost 0 bases, with 7 bases between them. The germline gives CDR1 SGHTS, CDR2 YDEGEE. The CDR3 sequence is CASSLRGANYGYTF. CDR3 nucleotide sequence: TGTGCCAGCAGCTTGCGGGGAGCTAACTATGGCTACACCTTC.

This clone appeared a few times. This chain uses TRBV29-1 with TRBJ1-3, with unresolved D. This CDR3 region has 16 residues. The V and J ends lost 0 bases and 0 bases respectively, with 12 bases between them. Germline-derived CDR1 and CDR2 are SQVTM and ANQGSEA. The CDR3 loop reads CSVEDYYGSSGNTIYF. In DNA form, the CDR3 reads TGCAGCGTTGAAGATTACTACGGGAGCTCTGGAAACACCATATATTTT.

The rearrangement links TRBV7-2 to TRBJ1-3; no reliable D call. V lost 1 base, J lost 2 bases, and 6 bases lay in between. The CDR3 loop spans 14 amino acids. Germline lookup yields CDR1 SGHTA and CDR2 FQGNSA. CDR3 sequence: CASSLVYTGNTIYF. The CDR3 nucleotides are TGTGCCAGCAGCTTAGTGTACACTGGAAACACCATATATTTT.

The chain carries TRBV29-1 and TRBJ1-1, with 7 nucleotides matching TRBD1. This CDR3 spans 12 amino acids. The germline gives CDR1 SQVTM, CDR2 ANQGSEA. The ends lost 7 bases at V and 2 bases at J; junction bases unmatched: 4. The CDR3 spells CSAGTVNTEAFF. The CDR3 DNA reads TGCAGCGCCGGGACAGTCAACACTGAAGCTTTCTTT.

The V call is TRBV4-1, the J call TRBJ1-6; tentative D call: TRBD1 (6 bases). Trimming took 1 base from V and 7 from J, leaving 17 bases between them. This CDR3 region has 17 residues. Looked up from germline, CDR1 is MGHRA and CDR2 is YSYEKL. CDR3 loop: CASSQAFTGQGNSPLHF. CDR3 in DNA: TGCGCCAGCAGCCAAGCTTTCACGGGACAAGGAAATTCACCCCTCCACTTT.

V gene TRBV6-5 combines with J gene TRBJ1-3; 7 positions match TRBD1. J was trimmed by 4 bases and V by 2 bases; bases with no gene match: 5. Germline V gene data show CDR1 as MNHEY and CDR2 as SVGAGI. The CDR3 is 15 amino acids. CDR3 in DNA: TGTGCCAGCAGTTACCAAACAGGGGAAGGAAACACCATATATTTT. Its translation: CASSYQTGEGNTIYF.

This clone was seen once. The chain has TRBV6-5 and TRBJ1-1; D gene ambiguous. The germline V gene has CDR1 MNHEY and CDR2 SVGAGI. V lost 7 bases and J 0 bases, leaving 9 bases between the germline ends. The CDR3 runs to 13 residues. The CDR3 is CASTQALNTEAFF. CDR3 nucleotide sequence: TGTGCCAGCACCCAGGCGTTGAACACTGAAGCTTTCTTT.

The rearrangement links TRBV4-3 to TRBJ1-2; 9 nucleotides align to TRBD1. The trim removed 0 bases at V and 6 bases at J, leaving 5 bases unmatched. Germline V gene lookup returns CDR1 LGHNA and CDR2 YSLEER. The CDR3 totals 15 residues. The CDR3 sequence: CASSQEFRDRDGYTF. DNA for the CDR3: TGCGCCAGCAGCCAAGAATTCCGGGACAGGGATGGCTACACCTTC.

There are a few counts of this clone. V usage is TRBV6-5 and J usage is TRBJ1-2; 9 nucleotides agree with TRBD1. In germline, CDR1 is MNHEY, CDR2 SVGAGI. The length of the CDR3 is 14 residues. Trimming took 9 bases from V and 5 from J; bases not matched to a gene: 10. The CDR3 coding sequence is TGTGCCAGTTCGTACAGGGGGCAGAGGTATGGCTACACCTTC. Its protein is CASSYRGQRYGYTF.

The rearrangement joins TRBV6-6 to TRBJ1-1; TRBD1 might be the D (5 bases). The germline CDR1 and CDR2 sequences are MNHNY and SVGAGI (reference sequence). CDR3 size: 16 residues. The germline V and J ends were trimmed by 4 bases and 0 bases, with 15 bases remaining between them. The CDR3 sequence is CASSSTLGGMNTEAFF. CDR3 DNA: TGTGCCAGCAGTTCAACGCTGGGGGGAATGAACACTGAAGCTTTCTTT.

This chain connects TRBV2 to TRBJ2-3, with 7 bases aligning to TRBD2. J was trimmed by 0 bases and V by 6 bases; bases with no gene match: 3. CDR3 length: 14 amino acids. Per the germline V gene, CDR1 is SNHLY and CDR2 is FYNNEI. The CDR3 region has the DNA TGTGCCAGCAGCCCAGCGGGGAGCACAGATACGCAGTATTTT. Protein product: CASSPAGSTDTQYF. Filled out from reference TRBV2 and TRBJ2-3, the complete variable domain reads EPEVTQTPSHQVTQMGQEVILRCVPISNHLYFYWYRQILGQKVEFLVSFYNNEISEKSEIFDDQFSVERPDGSNFTLKIRSTKLEDSAMYFCASSPAGSTDTQYFGPGTRLTVL.

This clone was observed once. The V gene is TRBV6-5, the J gene TRBJ2-4, with D perhaps matching TRBD2 (7 bases). Trimming pared 3 bases from V and 5 bases from J, leaving 17 bases between. The CDR3 is made up of 16 amino acids. CDR1 and CDR2 from the germline V gene are MNHEY and SVGAGI. CDR3 nucleotide sequence: TGTGCCAGCAGTTATGGGGGGGCCCTGGGGGAAAACATTCAGTACTTC. Its translation: CASSYGGALGENIQYF.

V is TRBV19 and J is TRBJ1-5, with 10 bases that match TRBD1. This CDR3 has 14 residues. Germline V lookup: CDR1 LNHDA, CDR2 SQIVND (reference sequence). V dropped 6 bases and J dropped 9; count of bases not matched to a gene: 8. The CDR3 loop is CASRVPGQGRPQHF. Here the CDR3 DNA reads TGTGCCAGTAGAGTCCCGGGACAGGGGAGGCCCCAGCATTTT.

In its sample, this clone was seen a few times. The genes are TRBV6-5 and TRBJ1-4; 10 nucleotides agree with TRBD1. This CDR3 is 15 amino acids long. Germline V gives CDR1 MNHEY, CDR2 SVGAGI. The V segment lost 2 bases and the J segment 9 bases; nucleotides outside the gene matches: 6. CDR3 sequence: CASSYDGTGAKKLFF. CDR3 nucleotides: TGTGCCAGCAGTTACGATGGGACAGGGGCGAAAAAACTGTTTTTT.

V and J are TRBV5-1 and TRBJ2-1, with 9 bases lining up with TRBD2. The CDR3 spans 16 residues. V shed 5 bases, J shed 5 bases, and the junction held 11 bases outside the gene matches. The germline V gene has CDR1 SGHRS and CDR2 YFSETQ. The CDR3 loop is CASSYLAGAQNNEQFF. CDR3 nucleotide sequence: TGCGCCAGCAGTTATTTAGCGGGGGCCCAAAACAATGAGCAGTTCTTC.